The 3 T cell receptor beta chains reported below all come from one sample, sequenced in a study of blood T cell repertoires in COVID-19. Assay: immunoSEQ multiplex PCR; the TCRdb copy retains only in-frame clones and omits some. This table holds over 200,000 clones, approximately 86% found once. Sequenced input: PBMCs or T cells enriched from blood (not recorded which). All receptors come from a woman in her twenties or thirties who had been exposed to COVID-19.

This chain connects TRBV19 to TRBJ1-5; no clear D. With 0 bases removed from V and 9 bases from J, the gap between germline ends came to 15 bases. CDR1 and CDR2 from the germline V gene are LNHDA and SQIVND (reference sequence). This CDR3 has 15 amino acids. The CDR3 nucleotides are TGTGCCAGTAGTATAGACAGGTCACGAAGTGGGCCCCAGCATTTT. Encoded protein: CASSIDRSRSGPQHF.

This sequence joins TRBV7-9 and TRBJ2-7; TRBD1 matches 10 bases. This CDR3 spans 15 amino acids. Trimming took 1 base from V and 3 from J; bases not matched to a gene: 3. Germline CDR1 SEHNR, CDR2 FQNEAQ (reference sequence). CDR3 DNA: TGTGCCAGCAGCTTAGATAGGACAGGGGGCTACGAGCAGTACTTC. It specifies CASSLDRTGGYEQYF.

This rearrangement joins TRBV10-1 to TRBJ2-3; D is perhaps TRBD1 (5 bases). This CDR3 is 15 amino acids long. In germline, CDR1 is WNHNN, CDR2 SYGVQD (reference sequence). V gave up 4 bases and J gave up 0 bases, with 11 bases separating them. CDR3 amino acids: CASSATEPSTDTQYF. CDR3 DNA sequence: TGCGCCAGCAGTGCGACAGAGCCTAGCACAGATACGCAGTATTTT.